Each of the 30 T cell receptor beta chains below was sequenced from the same sample in a study of human versus mouse CDR3 diversity and MHC coevolution. The assay was immunoSEQ multiplex PCR, and TCRdb's table has in-frame clones only and misses some. The data hold tens of thousands of clones, with around 94% observed a single time. The sample taken for sequencing was naive CD4+ T cells from blood. Subset: CD45RO-negative CD62L-positive naive CD4 T cells. The source of these receptors is a person between 55 and 69 years old in good health.

Comments on this clone: Other DNA sequences within the sample encode an identical CDR3. V gene TRBV5-1 combines with J gene TRBJ2-5; D is undetermined. The CDR3 totals 12 residues. Trimming cost V 1 base and J 4 bases, with 5 bases left between them. From germline, CDR1 is SGHRS and CDR2 YFSETQ. CDR3 nucleotide sequence: TGCGCCAGCAGCTTGAACACAGAGACCCAGTACTTC. It specifies CASSLNTETQYF.

This chain uses TRBV19 with TRBJ2-5; 7 nucleotides agree with TRBD1. The ends lost 7 bases at V and 4 bases at J; junction bases unmatched: 9. Germline values: CDR1 LNHDA, CDR2 SQIVND (reference sequence). The CDR3 runs to 14 residues. The CDR3 DNA follows: TGTGCCAGTATGTCCAGGGGGAGTGTAGAGACCCAGTACTTC. This codes for CASMSRGSVETQYF.

V gene TRBV27 combines with J gene TRBJ2-7; 12 bases are a match to TRBD2. Losses at the gene ends were 5 bases for V and 3 bases for J; bases not matched to a gene: 5. Looked up from germline, CDR1 is MNHEY and CDR2 is SMNVEV (reference sequence). The CDR3 extends over 15 amino acids. The DNA for the CDR3 is TGTGCCAGCAGTGCCAGACTAGCGGGAGTCTACGAGCAGTACTTC. This gives the protein CASSARLAGVYEQYF.

This clone was recorded only once. This sequence joins TRBV2 and TRBJ2-5; D is perhaps TRBD1 (6 bases). Gene TRBJ2-7 matches the end of the DNA better, so the J call may be wrong. The germline V gene encodes CDR1 SNHLY and CDR2 FYNNEI. The CDR3 loop spans 13 amino acids. The DNA of the CDR3 is TGTGCCAGCAGTGATACAGGGCGGAACGAGCAGTACTTC. The encoded protein is CASSDTGRNEQYF.

This chain joins TRBV30 and TRBJ2-7; D tentatively reads TRBD1 or TRBD2 (6 bases each). The CDR3 is 17 amino acids. Germline values: CDR1 GTSNPN, CDR2 SVGIG (reference sequence). Trimming left V 5 bases short and J 0 bases short, with 23 bases between. DNA of the CDR3: TGTGCCTGGGGTGGGGGCCGGCGGGGCACTAGCTCCTACGAGCAGTACTTC. Protein product: CAWGGGRRGTSSYEQYF.

The J gene is TRBJ2-4, the V gene TRBV10-3; maybe TRBD1 (6 bases). There are 16 residues in the CDR3. V lost 0 bases and J lost 10, with 19 bases in between. Germline CDR1 and CDR2: ENHRY and SYGVKD. CDR3 DNA sequence: TGTGCCATCAGTGAGTCATCAGGGACAACACTAGGGATTCAGTACTTC. This codes for CAISESSGTTLGIQYF.

This clone has a single count. The chain employs TRBV5-1 and TRBJ2-2; D call uncertain. V was shortened by 3 bases and J by 1 base, with 4 bases between the two germline ends. From germline, CDR1 is SGHRS and CDR2 YFSETQ. The CDR3 is 13 amino acids. The CDR3 DNA sequence: TGCGCCAGCAGCTACGGGAACACCGGGGAGCTGTTTTTT. This translates into CASSYGNTGELFF.

This clone was picked up one time. CDR3 in DNA: TGTGCCAGTAGTATCCAGCAGGGGTCCTACGAGCAGTACTTC. Translating it yields CASSIQQGSYEQYF. V is TRBV19 and J is TRBJ2-7, with D perhaps matching TRBD1 (6 bases). The germline CDR1 and CDR2 sequences are LNHDA and SQIVND (reference sequence). The CDR3 runs 14 residues. The V end was cut by 3 bases, the J end by 1 base, with 10 bases between. Full variable domain (missing parts from reference TRBV19 and TRBJ2-7): DGGITQSPKYLFRKEGQNVTLSCEQNLNHDAMYWYRQDPGQGLRLIYYSQIVNDFQKGDIAEGYSVSREKKESFPLTVTSAQKNPTAFYLCASSIQQGSYEQYFGPGTRLTVT.

This clone was seen a single time. The chain joins TRBV13 to TRBJ1-1; no clear D. Germline CDR1 reads PRHDT; CDR2 reads FYEKMQ (reference sequence). The V gene lost 2 bases and the J gene lost 1 base, with 14 bases spanning the gap. The CDR3 covers 16 residues. The CDR3 DNA reads as TGTGCCAGCAGCTTACATACTTGGACTGAGAACACTGAAGCTTTCTTT. Translation gives CASSLHTWTENTEAFF.

The chain carries TRBV29-1 and TRBJ2-1; the match to TRBD2 covers 7 bases. The CDR3 spans 15 residues. Germline V gene data show CDR1 as SQVTM and CDR2 as ANQGSEA. V trimming: 2 bases; J trimming: 5 bases; junction bases outside the gene matches: 9. In DNA form, the CDR3 reads TGCAGCGTTGAAACCTGGACTAGTTCCCACAATGAGCAGTTCTTC. This encodes CSVETWTSSHNEQFF.

The V and J genes are TRBV7-2 and TRBJ2-7; 9 nucleotides line up with TRBD2. CDR1 is SGHTA, CDR2 FQGNSA, per germline. The V and J ends lost 7 bases and 0 bases, in that order; junction bases with no gene match: 4. The CDR3 totals 14 residues. In DNA, the CDR3 is TGTGCCAGCAAACCGGGACTAGCCTCCTACGAGCAGTACTTC. It is translated as CASKPGLASYEQYF.

V and J are TRBV30 and TRBJ1-4, with D possibly matching TRBD1 (5 bases). CDR1 GTSNPN and CDR2 SVGIG come from the germline V gene (reference sequence). The V gene lost 5 bases and the J gene lost 4 bases, with 17 bases spanning the gap. The CDR3 is made up of 15 amino acids. CDR3 DNA: TGTGCCTGGCGACACCCGGCGGGGGTTAATGAAAAACTGTTTTTT. Translation: CAWRHPAGVNEKLFF.

The rearrangement joins TRBV5-1 to TRBJ2-1; D may be TRBD2 (6 bases). Looked up from germline, CDR1 is SGHRS and CDR2 is YFSETQ. This CDR3 has 14 amino acids. The ends were cut back, 4 bases at V and 8 bases at J, with 16 bases in the middle. In nucleotides, the CDR3 is TGCGCCAGCAGCCTCCAGGGAGGTATAGATGAGCAGTTCTTC. Residues: CASSLQGGIDEQFF.

This clone was counted a few times. This chain connects TRBV4-1 to TRBJ2-7; TRBD1 agrees at 9 bases. The CDR3 is 15 residues long. The germline gives CDR1 MGHRA, CDR2 YSYEKL. Losses at the gene ends were 4 bases for V and 5 bases for J; bases not matched to a gene: 9. CDR3: CASSRSQGAGDEQYF. The CDR3 DNA reads TGCGCCAGCAGCCGCTCACAGGGGGCCGGGGACGAGCAGTACTTC.

The CDR3 sequence: CASSPELGTLYGYTF. In nucleotides, the CDR3 is TGTGCCAGCAGCCCCGAACTTGGGACACTCTATGGCTACACCTTC. The rearrangement joins TRBV11-2 to TRBJ1-2; a weak D match, TRBD1 (6 bases). The germline gives CDR1 SGHAT, CDR2 FQNNGV. V lost 5 bases and J 4 bases, leaving 17 bases between the germline ends. The CDR3 totals 15 residues.

This clone was seen a single time. This chain connects TRBV19 to TRBJ1-5, with D perhaps matching TRBD1 (6 bases). Germline values: CDR1 LNHDA, CDR2 SQIVND (reference sequence). The CDR3 length is 16 residues. With 3 bases removed from V and 1 base from J, the gap between germline ends came to 13 bases. Written as DNA, the CDR3 is TGTGCCAGTAGTATCCTACAGGGCCAGAGCAATCAGCCCCAGCATTTT. Protein sequence: CASSILQGQSNQPQHF.

The chain employs TRBV6-6 and TRBJ2-3; 7 nucleotides agree with TRBD2. V gave up 6 bases and J gave up 0 bases; unmatched junction bases: 6. This CDR3 has 15 amino acids. Germline V gene sequence: CDR1 MNHNY, CDR2 SVGAGI (reference sequence). Here the CDR3 reads CASRRELPSTDTQYF. The CDR3 DNA reads as TGTGCCAGCAGGCGGGAGCTTCCTAGCACAGATACGCAGTATTTT.

The J gene is TRBJ2-3, the V gene TRBV10-1, with 7 nucleotides matching TRBD2. Trimming cost V 0 bases and J 5 bases; bases outside gene matches: 5. The CDR3 spans 15 residues. Germline values: CDR1 WNHNN, CDR2 SYGVQD (reference sequence). CDR3 nucleotides: TGCGCCAGCAGTGAGTCTGGAGCGGGAAAAGATACGCAGTATTTT. Translating gives CASSESGAGKDTQYF.

The chain carries TRBV5-1 and TRBJ1-4, with D hard to call. Germline V gene lookup returns CDR1 SGHRS and CDR2 YFSETQ. The length of the CDR3 is 14 residues. The V gene lost 0 bases and the J gene lost 7 bases, with 10 bases spanning the gap. Here the CDR3 reads CASSLGGSAEKLFF. The CDR3, as DNA: TGCGCCAGCAGCTTGGGCGGTAGTGCTGAAAAACTGTTTTTT.

The chain has TRBV6-1 and TRBJ1-1, with D maybe TRBD1 (6 bases). Germline V gives CDR1 MNHNS, CDR2 SASEGT. Trimming shortened V by 5 bases and J by 1 base, and 11 bases separated the two germline ends. This CDR3 is built from 14 residues. For the CDR3, the DNA is TGTGCCAGCAGTTCCCCCAGGGGGAACACTGAAGCTTTCTTT. Its translation: CASSSPRGNTEAFF.

The V gene is TRBV7-8, the J gene TRBJ1-1, with 10 bases matching TRBD1. The germline CDR1 and CDR2 sequences are SGHVS and FQNEAQ. CDR3 length: 17 amino acids. V gave up 5 bases and J gave up 1 base; unmatched junction bases: 10. The chain's CDR3 is CASSPAGTGVPNTEAFF. As DNA, the CDR3 is TGTGCCAGCAGCCCTGCCGGGACAGGGGTTCCGAACACTGAAGCTTTCTTT.

The rearrangement links TRBV5-1 to TRBJ1-3; D possibly corresponds to TRBD1 (6 bases). CDR3 length: 15 amino acids. V was trimmed by 2 bases and J by 4 bases, leaving 13 bases between them. Germline assignment: CDR1 SGHRS and CDR2 YFSETQ. This CDR3 reads CASSLTGSGGNTIYF. CDR3 DNA: TGCGCCAGCAGCTTAACAGGGTCGGGGGGAAACACCATATATTTT.

CDR3 loop: CASSNQGGEKLFF. CDR3 DNA: TGTGCCAGCAGTAACCAGGGGGGTGAAAAACTGTTTTTT. J is TRBJ1-4 and V is TRBV2; 7 bases are a match to TRBD1. V shed 5 bases, J shed 7 bases, and the junction held 4 bases outside the gene matches. The germline gives CDR1 SNHLY, CDR2 FYNNEI. This CDR3 is built from 13 residues.

The chain carries TRBV5-5 and TRBJ2-1; no clear D gene. Trimming removed 2 bases from V and 0 bases from J, with 6 bases in between. CDR3 size: 14 residues. Germline CDR1 and CDR2: SGHKS and YYEKEE (reference sequence). The DNA of the CDR3 is TGTGCCAGCAGCTTTACGAGCTCCTACAATGAGCAGTTCTTC. Protein product: CASSFTSSYNEQFF.

This chain uses TRBV11-2 with TRBJ2-2, with D tentatively TRBD2 (5 bases). Between the trimmed V and J ends, which lost 5 bases and 1 base, there was a span of 14 bases. Germline loops: CDR1 SGHAT, CDR2 FQNNGV. The CDR3 is 16 residues long. CDR3 sequence reads: CASSAGVRGNTGELFF. CDR3 DNA sequence: TGTGCCAGCAGCGCAGGTGTTCGGGGGAACACCGGGGAGCTGTTTTTT.

The genes are TRBV2 and TRBJ2-1; the D gene is possibly TRBD1 (6 bases). The germline gives CDR1 SNHLY, CDR2 FYNNEI. The V end lost 5 bases, the J end lost 10 bases, and 21 bases lay between the germline ends. CDR3 length: 15 residues. The CDR3 is CASSLQGQSQKEQFF. The CDR3 nucleotides are TGTGCCAGCAGTTTACAGGGCCAGTCCCAAAAGGAGCAGTTCTTC.

This clone appeared a single time. The chain joins TRBV5-1 to TRBJ2-2, with 7 bases aligning to TRBD1. CDR1 and CDR2 (germline): SGHRS, YFSETQ. V was pared by 3 bases and J by 4 bases, with 6 bases of the junction left unmatched. The CDR3 totals 15 residues. The CDR3 region has the DNA TGCGCCAGCAGCTCACAGGGGATGGGCACCGGGGAGCTGTTTTTT. This sequence encodes CASSSQGMGTGELFF.

This chain uses TRBV19 with TRBJ2-7; tentatively, D is TRBD2 (6 bases). The CDR3 loop spans 15 amino acids. Germline assignment: CDR1 LNHDA and CDR2 SQIVND (reference sequence). The V end lost 5 bases, the J end lost 3 bases, and 17 bases lay between the germline ends. CDR3 nucleotide sequence: TGTGCCAGTAGTCTCGGACGCGGGGAGAACTACGAGCAGTACTTC. Translated, it gives CASSLGRGENYEQYF.

CDR3 in DNA: TGTGCCAGTCGTAGGACAGTTATGAACACTGAAGCTTTCTTT. Its protein is CASRRTVMNTEAFF. V usage is TRBV19 and J usage is TRBJ1-1; the D gene is possibly TRBD1 (6 bases). The ends were cut back, 8 bases at V and 0 bases at J, with 13 bases in the middle. In germline, CDR1 is LNHDA, CDR2 SQIVND (reference sequence). CDR3 length equals 14 residues.

This chain links TRBV5-5 with TRBJ1-2; D remains ambiguous. Germline loops: CDR1 SGHKS, CDR2 YYEKEE (reference sequence). This CDR3 has 13 amino acids. V lost 0 bases and J lost 8, with 11 bases in between. CDR3: CASSLAGETGYTF. CDR3 DNA sequence: TGTGCCAGCAGCTTGGCCGGGGAGACGGGCTACACCTTC.